Below, 21 T cell receptor beta chains from the same sample are listed, as sequenced in a study of control samples from healthy donors and cancer patients. Generated by immunoSEQ multiplex PCR, the TCRdb table keeps only in-frame clones and is missing some. The table lists more than 150,000 clones, over 80% of them singletons. The specimen was blood. All receptors derive from a man younger than 35 in good health.

V is TRBV18 and J is TRBJ2-7; 8 bases line up with TRBD1. Germline loops: CDR1 KGHSH, CDR2 LQKENI. CDR3 length: 14 amino acids. After removal of 5 bases from V and 0 bases from J, the junction contained 3 bases not matched to a gene. The CDR3: CASSSTGDSYEQYF. The DNA for the CDR3 is TGTGCCAGCTCATCGACAGGGGACTCCTACGAGCAGTACTTC. Supplemented by reference TRBV18 and TRBJ2-7, the full variable domain reads NAGVMQNPRHLVRRRGQEARLRCSPMKGHSHVYWYRQLPEEGLKFMVYLQKENIIDESGMPKERFSAEFPKEGPSILRIQQVVRGDSAAYFCASSSTGDSYEQYFGPGTRLTVT.

The genes are TRBV5-1 and TRBJ2-3; no firm D call. The CDR3 sequence is 16 residues long. Germline assignment: CDR1 SGHRS and CDR2 YFSETQ. V shed 0 bases and J shed 0 bases, with 11 bases lying between them. The CDR3: CASSLVSPTSTDTQYF. The CDR3 coding sequence is TGCGCCAGCAGCTTGGTCTCGCCGACTAGCACAGATACGCAGTATTTT.

The chain joins TRBV19 to TRBJ1-6; a weak D match, TRBD1 (6 bases). CDR1 is LNHDA, CDR2 SQIVND, per germline (reference sequence). The CDR3 is 17 amino acids. V dropped 5 bases and J dropped 0 bases, with 14 bases sitting between them. CDR3 coding DNA: TGTGCCAGTAGTCCAGCAAGGGGGAGCTCCTATAATTCACCCCTCCACTTT. Protein product: CASSPARGSSYNSPLHF.

The chain uses TRBV19 and TRBJ2-1; 10 bases agree with TRBD2. The CDR3 runs to 19 residues. The germline V gene encodes CDR1 LNHDA and CDR2 SQIVND (reference sequence). The J segment lost 7 bases and the V segment lost 8 bases, leaving 23 bases of the junction unmatched. As DNA, the CDR3 is TGTGCCAGTGCCACGACAGGCTTAGGGAGCGGGGGGGCCTGGAATGAGCAGTTCTTC. Translation: CASATTGLGSGGAWNEQFF.

The chain links TRBV10-3 to TRBJ1-6, with unresolved D. This CDR3 is 13 amino acids long. Germline values: CDR1 ENHRY, CDR2 SYGVKD. V lost 7 bases and J 2 bases, leaving 6 bases between the germline ends. The CDR3 reads CAIKEAYNSPLHF. The CDR3, as DNA: TGTGCCATCAAGGAGGCCTATAATTCACCCCTCCACTTT.

This clone came up once. The chain joins TRBV9 to TRBJ2-5; 10 bases match TRBD1. CDR1 and CDR2 (germline): SGDLS, YYNGEE. The trim removed 0 bases at V and 4 bases at J, leaving 3 bases unmatched. The CDR3 has 15 residues. CDR3 loop: CASSVVDRGRETQYF. DNA of the CDR3: TGTGCCAGCAGCGTAGTCGACAGGGGGCGAGAGACCCAGTACTTC.

The V gene is TRBV5-8, the J gene TRBJ1-2; 7 nucleotides line up with TRBD1. This CDR3 contains 15 residues. Germline trimming cut 0 bases from V and 6 bases from J; bases unmatched to any gene: 8. CDR1 is SGHTS and CDR2 is YDEGEE in the germline V gene. CDR3 sequence reads: CASSLETGEVHGYTF. The DNA of the CDR3 is TGTGCCAGCAGCTTGGAAACAGGGGAGGTGCATGGCTACACCTTC.

J is TRBJ1-2 and V is TRBV9, with 10 bases fitting TRBD1. The V gene end was trimmed by 4 bases and the J gene end by 8 bases; junction bases not matched to a gene: 11. CDR1 is SGDLS and CDR2 is YYNGEE in the germline V gene. The CDR3 consists of 15 residues. CDR3: CASSPTLTGGWGYTF. DNA for the CDR3: TGTGCCAGCAGCCCTACCTTGACAGGGGGCTGGGGCTACACCTTC.

The chain employs TRBV12-3 or TRBV12-4 and TRBJ2-7; possible D gene TRBD2, 6 bases. The CDR3 runs to 12 residues. Trimming cost V 1 base and J 5 bases, with 6 bases left between them. This CDR3 reads CASSLGGDEQYF. In nucleotides, the CDR3 is TGTGCCAGCAGTTTAGGGGGGGACGAGCAGTACTTC.

This clone has only a few counts. This chain links TRBV7-2 with TRBJ2-1, with TRBD2 identical over 10 bases. The V and J ends lost 5 bases and 4 bases, in that order; junction bases with no gene match: 8. There are 16 residues in the CDR3. Germline CDR1 is SGHTA and CDR2 is FQGNSA. For the CDR3, the DNA is TGTGCCAGCAGCGCCCGTCCTAGCGGGGGTTACAATGAGCAGTTCTTC. As protein: CASSARPSGGYNEQFF.

About this clone itself: The identical CDR3 is also encoded by other nucleotide sequences in the sample. The chain has TRBV5-1 and TRBJ2-3; no clear D. The CDR3 has 11 amino acids. Germline V lookup: CDR1 SGHRS, CDR2 YFSETQ. V lost 3 bases, J lost 3 bases, and 2 bases lay in between. In DNA form, the CDR3 reads TGCGCCAGCAGCTCGACAGATACGCAGTATTTT. This translates into CASSSTDTQYF.

This rearrangement joins TRBV5-5 to TRBJ1-1; 10 bases are shared with TRBD1. Germline CDR1 is SGHKS and CDR2 is YYEKEE (reference sequence). The V segment lost 3 bases and the J segment 3 bases; nucleotides outside the gene matches: 5. This CDR3 has 15 residues. The CDR3 sequence is CASSSGQGRDTEAFF. The CDR3 DNA is TGTGCCAGCAGCTCGGGACAGGGGAGGGACACTGAAGCTTTCTTT. The full variable domain, completed using reference TRBV5-5 and TRBJ1-1, is DAGVTQSPTHLIKTRGQQVTLRCSPISGHKSVSWYQQVLGQGPQFIFQYYEKEERGRGNFPDRFSARQFPNYSSELNVNALLLGDSALYLCASSSGQGRDTEAFFGQGTRLTVV.

This chain connects TRBV5-1 to TRBJ2-1; D not certain. CDR3 length equals 15 residues. The V and J ends lost 4 bases and 6 bases respectively, with 17 bases between them. Germline V gene sequence: CDR1 SGHRS, CDR2 YFSETQ. This chain's CDR3 is CASSISLAPGNEQFF. CDR3 DNA sequence: TGCGCCAGCAGCATAAGCCTGGCCCCTGGCAATGAGCAGTTCTTC.

J is TRBJ2-7 and V is TRBV25-1, with D perhaps given as TRBD1 or TRBD2 (5 bases each). CDR1 and CDR2 (germline): MGHDK, SYGVNS. V lost 5 bases and J lost 9, with 11 bases in between. The CDR3 sequence is 11 residues long. DNA for the CDR3: TGTGCCAGCAGTTGGGGGTTCTGGCAGTACTTC. Protein: CASSWGFWQYF.

This chain connects TRBV13 to TRBJ1-6; weak D call: TRBD1 (5 bases). Germline-derived CDR1 and CDR2 are PRHDT and FYEKMQ (reference sequence). V was clipped by 5 bases and J by 6 bases, with 11 bases between them. CDR3 length: 14 residues. The CDR3 here is CASSLGGFNSPLHF. The CDR3 region has the DNA TGTGCCAGCAGCCTGGGGGGTTTTAATTCACCCCTCCACTTT.

The chain carries TRBV10-3 and TRBJ2-1; 8 bases align to TRBD2. V shed 3 bases, J shed 5 bases, and the junction held 6 bases outside the gene matches. CDR3 length equals 15 residues. From germline, CDR1 is ENHRY and CDR2 SYGVKD. The CDR3 DNA reads TGTGCCATCAGTGAACCCCGGGGGGGTGACAATGAGCAGTTCTTC. The encoded protein is CAISEPRGGDNEQFF.

This chain connects TRBV4-1 to TRBJ1-3; 12 bases match TRBD1. V shed 3 bases, J shed 1 base, and the junction held 1 base outside the gene matches. This CDR3 has 16 residues. Germline-derived CDR1 and CDR2 are MGHRA and YSYEKL. The CDR3 spells CASSQGQGASGNTIYF. The CDR3 region has the DNA TGCGCCAGCAGCCAGGGACAGGGGGCATCTGGAAACACCATATATTTT.

There are a few counts of this clone. This chain uses TRBV5-1 with TRBJ1-1, with TRBD1 matching 7 bases. The CDR3 is made up of 14 amino acids. V trimming: 4 bases; J trimming: 2 bases; junction bases outside the gene matches: 5. Germline V gene data show CDR1 as SGHRS and CDR2 as YFSETQ. The CDR3 spells CASSLRDRNTEAFF. The CDR3 bases are TGCGCCAGCAGCCTACGGGACAGAAACACTGAAGCTTTCTTT.

The chain employs TRBV24-1 and TRBJ2-3; 8 nucleotides agree with TRBD2. CDR1 is KGHDR and CDR2 is SFDVKD in the germline V gene. V shed 1 base, J shed 4 bases, and the junction held 9 bases outside the gene matches. This CDR3 spans 17 amino acids. The CDR3 DNA follows: TGTGCCACCAGTGATTTCTCACCTCGGGAGGGCCCAGATACGCAGTATTTT. It encodes CATSDFSPREGPDTQYF.

This chain uses TRBV27 with TRBJ2-7; the match to TRBD1 covers 8 bases. The trim removed 5 bases at V and 7 bases at J, leaving 10 bases unmatched. The CDR3 extends over 14 amino acids. In germline, CDR1 is MNHEY, CDR2 SMNVEV (reference sequence). CDR3 region: CASSRSGGRGEQYF. The CDR3 DNA reads as TGTGCCAGCAGTCGTTCAGGGGGCAGGGGGGAGCAGTACTTC.

The V gene is TRBV12-3 or TRBV12-4, the J gene TRBJ1-5; 8 bases are a match to TRBD1. With V trimmed by 8 bases and J by 4 bases, 4 bases remained unmatched. The CDR3 is 13 amino acids. This CDR3 is CASVGQGNQPQHF. CDR3 nucleotides: TGTGCCAGCGTCGGACAGGGAAATCAGCCCCAGCATTTT.